The 24 T cell receptor beta chains given below trace back to one sample, sequenced in a study of OX40 agonist ivuxolimab in advanced cancers. The library was prepared using the immunoSEQ multiplex PCR assay. TCRdb re-hosts the immuneACCESS table, in-frame sequences only. Its copies lack some clones; in the studies checked, an unresolved V gene accounts for under half of them, and the cause for the rest is not known. The sample data list 37,000 or so clones, and approximately 86% of these were observed just once. Clones ranked in the top ten supply under 45% of the sample. This specimen consisted of CD4+ or CD8+ T cells sorted from blood, obtained in a trial of the OX40 agonist ivuxolimab. The source of these receptors is an adult with an advanced solid tumor such as melanoma, head and neck, liver or kidney cancer.

In DNA, the CDR3 is TGTGCCAGCAGTCTCACTACGGGGGCGGGTACGCAGTATTTT. Translating it yields CASSLTTGAGTQYF. The gene calls are TRBV28 and TRBJ2-3; D may match TRBD1 or TRBD2 (6 bases each). Trimming left V 5 bases short and J 8 bases short, with 17 bases between. Germline V gene sequence: CDR1 MDHEN, CDR2 SYDVKM. This CDR3 is 14 amino acids long.

This clone turned up a few times. V is TRBV29-1 and J is TRBJ1-1, with 8 positions matching TRBD1. With V trimmed by 7 bases and J by 1 base, 5 bases remained unmatched. Germline CDR1 and CDR2: SQVTM and ANQGSEA. This CDR3 spans 13 amino acids. This chain's CDR3 is CSALDRANTEAFF. CDR3 DNA: TGCAGCGCTTTGGACAGGGCGAACACTGAAGCTTTCTTT.

The V call is TRBV6-1, the J call TRBJ1-5; D is undetermined. The CDR3 loop spans 13 amino acids. The V end was cut by 1 base, the J end by 6 bases, with 7 bases between. Germline assignment: CDR1 MNHNS and CDR2 SASEGT. The CDR3 loop is CASSEDGFQPQHF. CDR3 coding DNA: TGTGCCAGCAGTGAAGATGGGTTTCAGCCCCAGCATTTT.

The chain couples TRBV19 to TRBJ1-5, with no clear D. The germline V gene encodes CDR1 LNHDA and CDR2 SQIVND (reference sequence). V lost 1 base and J 0 bases, leaving 13 bases between the germline ends. This CDR3 comprises 17 residues. CDR3 nucleotide sequence: TGTGCCAGTAGTATAGCCCCTGGGCAGGATAGCAATCAGCCCCAGCATTTT. Translating it yields CASSIAPGQDSNQPQHF.

V usage is TRBV7-8 and J usage is TRBJ2-4; 9 nucleotides line up with TRBD2. Per the germline V gene, CDR1 is SGHVS and CDR2 is FQNEAQ. CDR3 length equals 14 residues. The V segment lost 0 bases and the J segment 6 bases; nucleotides outside the gene matches: 0. CDR3 in amino acids: CASSLAGLANIQYF. CDR3 bases: TGTGCCAGCAGCTTAGCGGGACTAGCAAACATTCAGTACTTC.

The chain carries TRBV29-1 and TRBJ1-3; D gene unclear. V was clipped by 5 bases and J by 1 base, with 18 bases between them. Germline V gene lookup returns CDR1 SQVTM and CDR2 ANQGSEA. The CDR3 consists of 16 residues. The CDR3 is CSVLVMRGPSGNTIYF. In nucleotides, the CDR3 is TGCAGCGTTCTCGTAATGCGAGGCCCATCTGGAAACACCATATATTTT.

The chain joins TRBV7-8 to TRBJ1-5; D not certain. V was cut by 3 bases and J by 2 bases, with 11 bases left in between. The CDR3 runs to 15 residues. Germline values: CDR1 SGHVS, CDR2 FQNEAQ. The CDR3 protein is CASSFRAAGNQPQHF. The CDR3 region has the DNA TGTGCCAGCAGCTTTAGGGCTGCGGGCAATCAGCCCCAGCATTTT.

This chain connects TRBV10-1 to TRBJ2-7; possible D gene TRBD1, 5 bases. Trimming took 0 bases from V and 13 from J, leaving 19 bases between them. The CDR3 covers 14 residues. CDR1 WNHNN and CDR2 SYGVQD come from the germline V gene (reference sequence). Written as DNA, the CDR3 is TGCGCCAGCAGTGAGTCGTCGGCCTCGAAGGGGTATTACTTC. This translates into CASSESSASKGYYF.

The CDR3 DNA reads as TGTGCCACCAGAGCGGACTCCTCCTACGAGCAGTACTTC. Translation: CATRADSSYEQYF. The rearrangement uses TRBV15 and TRBJ2-7; D is possibly TRBD2 (5 bases). CDR3 length equals 13 residues. CDR1 and CDR2 (germline): LNHNV, YYDKDF (reference sequence). With 6 bases removed from V and 0 bases from J, the gap between germline ends came to 9 bases.

The CDR3 DNA reads as TGCGCCAGCAGCCGAACCTCATCCCCCTCTGGGGCCAACGTCCTGACTTTC. Protein: CASSRTSSPSGANVLTF. The genes are TRBV4-1 and TRBJ2-6; no clear D gene. V was shortened by 4 bases and J by 0 bases, with 13 bases between the two germline ends. Germline V gene lookup returns CDR1 MGHRA and CDR2 YSYEKL. CDR3 length equals 17 residues.

The chain uses TRBV10-3 and TRBJ2-5; the D is unclear. This CDR3 region has 12 residues. V was shortened by 2 bases and J by 3 bases, with 4 bases between the two germline ends. Germline CDR1 and CDR2: ENHRY and SYGVKD. Here the CDR3 reads CAISEAKETQYF. The CDR3, as DNA: TGTGCCATCAGTGAGGCAAAAGAGACCCAGTACTTC.

The V and J genes are TRBV7-2 and TRBJ1-4, with D possibly matching TRBD1 (5 bases). Germline-derived CDR1 and CDR2 are SGHTA and FQGNSA. The CDR3 loop spans 18 amino acids. The V end lost 3 bases, the J end lost 0 bases, and 17 bases lay between the germline ends. CDR3 protein: CASSLLPGPNPTNEKLFF. The CDR3 bases are TGTGCCAGCAGCTTGTTACCGGGACCGAACCCAACTAATGAAAAACTGTTTTTT.

This rearrangement joins TRBV7-2 to TRBJ2-3, with 7 bases matching TRBD2. Trimming at V came to 2 bases and at J to 4 bases, leaving 3 bases not matched to a gene. Germline V gene lookup returns CDR1 SGHTA and CDR2 FQGNSA. The CDR3 sequence is 14 residues long. For the CDR3, the DNA is TGTGCCAGCAGCTTATCTGCGGGGGCAGATACGCAGTATTTT. Encoded protein: CASSLSAGADTQYF. The full variable domain, rest sourced from reference TRBV7-2 and TRBJ2-3, is GAGVSQSPSNKVTEKGKDVELRCDPISGHTALYWYRQSLGQGLEFLIYFQGNSAPDKSGLPSDRFSAERTGGSVSTLTIQRTQQEDSAVYLCASSLSAGADTQYFGPGTRLTVL.

V and J are TRBV5-8 and TRBJ2-3; 7 positions match TRBD2. The length of the CDR3 is 18 residues. Trimming took 4 bases from V and 2 from J; bases not matched to a gene: 16. CDR1 is SGHTS, CDR2 YDEGEE, per germline. CDR3 bases: TGTGCCAGCAGCAGAGCGGGATGGCCCCGTAGGGACACAGATACGCAGTATTTT. It is translated as CASSRAGWPRRDTDTQYF.

The chain uses TRBV5-4 and TRBJ2-5; TRBD1 matches 10 bases. In germline, CDR1 is SGHNT, CDR2 YYREEE (reference sequence). V shed 2 bases, J shed 5 bases, and the junction held 3 bases outside the gene matches. This CDR3 spans 14 amino acids. DNA of the CDR3: TGTGCCAGCAGCTTCGGGACAGGGGTGGAGACCCAGTACTTC. Its translation: CASSFGTGVETQYF.

This clone has just one count. This rearrangement joins TRBV9 to TRBJ1-3, with D perhaps TRBD1 (5 bases). This CDR3 contains 14 residues. Germline V lookup: CDR1 SGDLS, CDR2 YYNGEE. Trimming stripped 3 bases from V and 2 bases from J, with 9 bases between. As DNA, the CDR3 is TGTGCCAGCAGCGACGGGACGCCTGGAAACACCATATATTTT. It yields the protein CASSDGTPGNTIYF.

The gene calls are TRBV5-4 and TRBJ2-7; 9 nucleotides line up with TRBD1. V shed 3 bases and J 5 bases; nucleotides not matched to a gene: 6. The CDR3 has 14 amino acids. Germline CDR1 and CDR2: SGHNT and YYREEE (reference sequence). The CDR3 here is CASSSGTGSHEQYF. CDR3 nucleotide sequence: TGTGCCAGCAGCTCCGGGACAGGGTCCCACGAGCAGTACTTC.

V gene TRBV9 combines with J gene TRBJ2-7, with 9 bases aligning to TRBD1. CDR3 length: 15 residues. V gave up 3 bases and J gave up 6 bases; unmatched junction bases: 10. Germline assignment: CDR1 SGDLS and CDR2 YYNGEE. CDR3 amino acids: CASSDPSGTGIEQYF. The DNA for the CDR3 is TGTGCCAGCAGCGATCCCTCCGGGACAGGGATCGAGCAGTACTTC.

In its sample, this clone was seen once. V is TRBV6-1 and J is TRBJ2-7; tentatively, D is TRBD1 (6 bases). Deletions cut 4 bases from V and 2 bases from J, with 9 bases between. CDR3 length: 13 amino acids. The germline CDR1 and CDR2 sequences are MNHNS and SASEGT. CDR3 sequence (DNA): TGTGCCAGCAGTGTCGGGACAACCTACGAGCAGTACTTC. This translates into CASSVGTTYEQYF.

V usage is TRBV19 and J usage is TRBJ2-2; tentative D call: TRBD1 (5 bases). The germline V and J ends were trimmed by 6 bases and 0 bases, with 11 bases remaining between them. Germline V gene data show CDR1 as LNHDA and CDR2 as SQIVND (reference sequence). The CDR3 has 15 residues. CDR3 in amino acids: CASSPAGTNTGELFF. For the CDR3, the DNA is TGTGCCAGTAGCCCCGCAGGGACGAACACCGGGGAGCTGTTTTTT.

This rearrangement joins TRBV5-6 to TRBJ2-2; D unclear. CDR1 and CDR2 from the germline V gene are SGHDT and YYEEEE. With 3 bases removed from V and 8 bases from J, the gap between germline ends came to 8 bases. CDR3 length: 12 residues. The CDR3 loop reads CASSWSSGELFF. The CDR3 region has the DNA TGTGCCAGCAGCTGGTCAAGTGGGGAGCTGTTTTTT.

The rearrangement links TRBV5-1 to TRBJ2-1; 8 nucleotides align to TRBD1. V was pared by 6 bases and J by 7 bases, with 9 bases of the junction left unmatched. The CDR3 totals 14 residues. The germline gives CDR1 SGHRS, CDR2 YFSETQ. The CDR3 nucleotides read TGCGCCAGCACCCCGGGACAGGAAGGAAATGAGCAGTTCTTC. Its translation is CASTPGQEGNEQFF.

J is TRBJ2-5 and V is TRBV25-1; D gene unclear. Trimming pared 2 bases from V and 2 bases from J, leaving 9 bases between. The germline V gene encodes CDR1 MGHDK and CDR2 SYGVNS. The CDR3 loop spans 14 amino acids. The CDR3 region is CASSENRQQETQYF. In nucleotides, the CDR3 is TGTGCCAGCAGTGAAAATAGGCAACAAGAGACCCAGTACTTC.

This clone came up once. The chain links TRBV10-3 to TRBJ2-1; tentatively, D is TRBD2 (6 bases). Trimming took 0 bases from V and 8 from J, leaving 14 bases between them. CDR1 and CDR2 from the germline V gene are ENHRY and SYGVKD. The CDR3 contains 15 residues. CDR3 bases: TGTGCCATCAGTGAGTCGACTCGGGGGAGGCATGAGCAGTTCTTC. This gives the protein CAISESTRGRHEQFF.